One and the same sample provided the 9 T cell receptor beta chains below, sequenced in a study of neurological immune-mediated disorders (dated by TCRdb to about 2019). Library construction relied on 5' RACE. Reads for this sample came from an Illumina HiSeq 2500. Using fastp at Q25 and MiXCR, TCRdb reprocessed the public reads and kept productive beta chains. A single entry per CDR3 protein holds the most common genes and DNA from its merged rows. In this sample the table shows about 55,000 distinct CDR3 sequences, 4% to 5.5% of which occur a single time. 2.9% of the sample belongs to the ten largest clones. Sequencing used PBMCs. These receptors all come from a man aged 50 or older with multiple sclerosis.

In its sample, this clonotype was seen many times. The DNA for the CDR3 is TGTGCCACCAGTGATTTGTGGCAGGATGGCTACACCTTC. It codes for CATSDLWQDGYTF. The chain recombines TRBV24-1 with TRBJ1-2; D gene uncertain. This CDR3 comprises 13 residues. V gave up 0 bases and J gave up 6 bases, with 7 bases separating them. Germline CDR1 is KGHDR and CDR2 is SFDVKD.

This clonotype was detected ten times or more. This sequence joins TRBV5-1 and TRBJ2-7; 9 bases agree with TRBD2. Germline assignment: CDR1 SGHRS and CDR2 YFSETQ. V shed 4 bases and J 0 bases; nucleotides not matched to a gene: 5. There are 15 residues in the CDR3. The chain's CDR3 is CASSQTSGHSYEQYF. CDR3 bases: TGCGCCAGCAGCCAGACTAGCGGCCACTCCTACGAGCAGTACTTC.

This clonotype was counted ten times or more. The V gene is TRBV20-1, the J gene TRBJ1-2, with 10 bases fitting TRBD1. CDR1 and CDR2 (germline): DFQATT, SNEGSKA (reference sequence). Trimming cost V 4 bases and J 0 bases; bases outside gene matches: 8. CDR3 length: 16 residues. The CDR3 reads CSAMGGQGLANYGYTF. CDR3 sequence (DNA): TGCAGTGCTATGGGGGGACAGGGGCTCGCTAACTATGGCTACACCTTC.

This clonotype showed up many times. This rearrangement joins TRBV20-1 to TRBJ2-1; D is ambiguous. The CDR3 covers 13 residues. The germline gives CDR1 DFQATT, CDR2 SNEGSKA (reference sequence). Trimming pared 0 bases from V and 12 bases from J, leaving 15 bases between. For the CDR3, the DNA is TGCAGTGCTAGAGACGGCTCCCCTTGGGGGCAGTTCTTC. It specifies CSARDGSPWGQFF.

At least ten counts were recorded for this clonotype. The rearrangement joins TRBV4-1 to TRBJ2-2, with 8 bases fitting TRBD2. Germline loops: CDR1 MGHRA, CDR2 YSYEKL. The CDR3 loop spans 20 amino acids. V trimming: 4 bases; J trimming: 4 bases; junction bases outside the gene matches: 20. The CDR3 protein is CASSPRGGLDKWVGTGELFF. As DNA, the CDR3 is TGCGCCAGCAGCCCTCGCGGGGGACTAGATAAATGGGTGGGCACCGGGGAGCTGTTTTTT.

This clonotype was seen repeatedly, ten times or more. The chain carries TRBV5-1 and TRBJ2-7; 9 positions agree with TRBD1. This CDR3 spans 15 amino acids. Germline trimming cut 4 bases from V and 4 bases from J; bases unmatched to any gene: 9. CDR1 is SGHRS and CDR2 is YFSETQ in the germline V gene. The CDR3 here is CASSPGTGWVYEQYF. The CDR3, as DNA: TGCGCCAGCAGCCCGGGGACAGGGTGGGTGTACGAGCAGTACTTC.

This clonotype was found many times. The chain is built from TRBV4-1 and TRBJ1-1; TRBD1 matches at 7 bases. V was pared by 1 base and J by 3 bases, with 5 bases of the junction left unmatched. The CDR3 extends over 15 amino acids. Germline-derived CDR1 and CDR2 are MGHRA and YSYEKL. The CDR3 here is CASSQGRDSHTEAFF. DNA for the CDR3: TGCGCCAGCAGCCAAGGTCGGGACAGTCACACTGAAGCTTTCTTT.

The table lists this clonotype with a few counts. This chain links TRBV5-1 with TRBJ2-5, with 13 bases lining up with TRBD2. V lost 3 bases, J lost 3 bases, and 2 bases stayed unmatched. Germline CDR1 SGHRS, CDR2 YFSETQ. The CDR3 extends over 15 amino acids. The CDR3 coding sequence is TGCGCCAGCAGCTCCGGACTAGCGGGGGAAGAGACCCAGTACTTC. This gives the protein CASSSGLAGEETQYF.

This clonotype was detected ten times or more. V and J are TRBV4-1 and TRBJ2-7, with 9 bases that match TRBD1. J lost 9 bases, V lost 2 bases, and 5 bases had no gene match. Germline lookup yields CDR1 MGHRA and CDR2 YSYEKL. The CDR3 consists of 13 residues. The CDR3 reads CASSQTGGYVQYF. CDR3 DNA: TGCGCCAGCAGCCAAACAGGGGGCTATGTGCAGTACTTC.